The source of this TCR beta chain is a study of somatic mutations in cytotoxic T cells in rheumatoid arthritis. General study findings and limits: For patients with rheumatoid arthritis, CD8+ clonality went up with age, while healthy controls showed no such change. Exceedance of 20% of CD8+ cells by the largest CD8+ clone occurred in about an eighth of the roughly 60 patients.

Of note for this clone: No antigen is known for it.

Measured with immunoSEQ multiplex PCR; TCRdb has only the in-frame clones, and not every one. The repertoire consists of some 18,000 clones, with about three quarters occurring once and the leading ten covering 28%. Isolation of CD4+ and CD8+ cells used positive magnetic bead selection, with purity checked by flow cytometry. Sequencing was done on a sample of CD8+ T cells sorted from blood. The sequence was collected from an adult with rheumatoid arthritis.

The chain's CDR3 is CASSIGAGPARYNEQFF. CDR3 nucleotide sequence: TGTGCCAGTAGTATCGGTGCGGGACCAGCCAGATACAATGAGCAGTTCTTC. V and J are TRBV19 and TRBJ2-1; maybe TRBD2 (6 bases). The germline gives CDR1 LNHDA, CDR2 SQIVND (reference sequence). The CDR3 is 17 residues long. V shed 3 bases and J shed 4 bases, with 19 bases lying between them.